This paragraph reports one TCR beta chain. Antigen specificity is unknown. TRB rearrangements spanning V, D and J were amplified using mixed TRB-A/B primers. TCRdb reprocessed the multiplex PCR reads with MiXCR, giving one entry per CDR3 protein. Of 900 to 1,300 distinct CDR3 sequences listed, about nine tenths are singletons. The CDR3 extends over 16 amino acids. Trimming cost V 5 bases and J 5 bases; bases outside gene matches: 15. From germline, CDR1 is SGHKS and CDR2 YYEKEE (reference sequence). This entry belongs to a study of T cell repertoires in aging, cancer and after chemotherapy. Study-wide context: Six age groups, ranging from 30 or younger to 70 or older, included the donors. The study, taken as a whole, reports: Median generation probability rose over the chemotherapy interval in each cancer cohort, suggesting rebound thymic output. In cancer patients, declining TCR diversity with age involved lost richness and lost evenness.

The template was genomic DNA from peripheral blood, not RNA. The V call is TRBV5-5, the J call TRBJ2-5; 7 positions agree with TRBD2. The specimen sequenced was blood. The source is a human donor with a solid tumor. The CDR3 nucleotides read TGTGCCAGCAGTTCTCCCGGGACTAATGCTGGGGAGACCCAGTACTTC. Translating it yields CASSSPGTNAGETQYF.